The present T cell receptor beta chain was sequenced within a study of cytomegalovirus exposure and HLA in healthy donors. General study points: Previous analysis showed most TCR beta V segments were productive about 87% or about 30% of the time. HLA alleles showed associations with fewer than 20,000 TCR beta sequences in a later analysis, at a 0.05 false discovery rate. Cytomegalovirus-associated status was assigned to approximately 160 TCR beta chains. Analyzed later, association rates of TCRs varied across HLA loci, with DRB1 most and HLA-C fewest.

The CDR3 is 13 residues long. V was pared by 4 bases and J by 7 bases, with 11 bases between. CDR1 SQVTM and CDR2 ANQGSEA come from the germline V gene. As concerns this clone: Its specificity is not known.

The PCR used 60 Vbeta and 13 Jbeta primers. Assay used: immunoSEQ multiplex PCR; TCRdb lists only in-frame clones, some missing. The sample has 180,000 or so clones, approximately 83% seen once. The chain links TRBV29-1 to TRBJ1-6; D is unresolved. The sequencing input was PBMCs. The origin of this receptor is a man between 18 and 29 years old in good health and CMV-seropositive. The CDR3 DNA sequence: TGCAGCGTTGGGAGTAGCCTAAATTCACCCCTCCACTTT. Its translation: CSVGSSLNSPLHF.